The 32 T cell receptor beta chains below were found in one sample sequenced in a study of blood T cell repertoires in COVID-19. Clones were read by immunoSEQ multiplex PCR, and TCRdb kept only the in-frame ones, dropping some. The sample records 310,000 or so clones, over 80% being singletons. The sequencing sample was made of PBMCs or T cells enriched from blood (not recorded which). These receptors were collected from a woman younger than 35 who had recovered from COVID-19.

The chain recombines TRBV29-1 with TRBJ2-6; D is undetermined. Trimming pared 6 bases from V and 1 base from J, leaving 4 bases between. Per germline, CDR1 SQVTM and CDR2 ANQGSEA. The CDR3 has 12 amino acids. The DNA for the CDR3 is TGCAGCGTCCTTTCTGGGGCCAACGTCCTGACTTTC. Its translation: CSVLSGANVLTF.

The chain joins TRBV4-1 to TRBJ1-2; TRBD1 matches at 8 bases. The V gene's germline CDR1 is MGHRA and CDR2 YSYEKL. This CDR3 is built from 14 residues. The junction had 3 bases not matched to a gene; V was cut back by 4 bases and J by 2 bases. The CDR3 DNA is TGCGCCAGCAGCCGGACAGGGATGAACTATGGCTACACCTTC. This codes for CASSRTGMNYGYTF.

V usage is TRBV7-3 and J usage is TRBJ2-1; possible D gene TRBD2, 6 bases. The CDR3 is made up of 15 amino acids. Between the trimmed V and J ends, which lost 0 bases and 6 bases, there was a span of 12 bases. Germline CDR1 and CDR2: SGHTA and FQGTGA. CDR3 nucleotides: TGTGCCAGCAGCTTAACTTCCGGGAGCCTCAATGAGCAGTTCTTC. As protein: CASSLTSGSLNEQFF.

V is TRBV28 and J is TRBJ1-5, with 7 bases matching TRBD1. V trimming: 1 base; J trimming: 1 base; junction bases outside the gene matches: 7. The germline V gene has CDR1 MDHEN and CDR2 SYDVKM. This CDR3 has 17 amino acids. In DNA form, the CDR3 reads TGTGCCAGCAGTTTATTCTTAGGGGGCGCCAGCAATCAGCCCCAGCATTTT. This codes for CASSLFLGGASNQPQHF.

The rearrangement links TRBV28 to TRBJ1-1; D gene uncertain. V was trimmed by 5 bases and J by 11 bases, leaving 15 bases between them. Germline CDR1 and CDR2: MDHEN and SYDVKM. The CDR3 is made up of 12 amino acids. The CDR3 sequence: CASSDFRVAAFF. CDR3 in DNA: TGTGCCAGCAGTGACTTTCGGGTAGCGGCTTTCTTT.

The chain couples TRBV18 to TRBJ2-1; 8 bases line up with TRBD1. The CDR3 runs 13 residues. With V trimmed by 9 bases and J by 5 bases, 6 bases remained unmatched. Germline assignment: CDR1 KGHSH and CDR2 LQKENI. In nucleotides, the CDR3 is TGTGCCAGTTCCGGGACAGGAGACAATGAGCAGTTCTTC. It translates to CASSGTGDNEQFF.

This chain uses TRBV4-2 with TRBJ1-2; D uncertain. V was trimmed by 0 bases and J by 3 bases, leaving 14 bases between them. This CDR3 is built from 16 residues. The V gene's germline CDR1 is LGHNA and CDR2 YNFKEQ. Here the CDR3 DNA reads TGTGCCAGCAGCCAAGAGCAGGCCGCAACTGACTATGGCTACACCTTC. Protein: CASSQEQAATDYGYTF.

This chain connects TRBV4-1 to TRBJ1-2, with 7 bases that match TRBD1. Germline V lookup: CDR1 MGHRA, CDR2 YSYEKL. The CDR3 contains 15 residues. Trimming removed 1 base from V and 2 bases from J; junction bases left unmatched: 4. The CDR3 DNA sequence: TGCGCCAGCAGCCAAGTACAGGGGTTCAACTATGGCTACACCTTC. It is translated as CASSQVQGFNYGYTF.

The V and J genes are TRBV5-1 and TRBJ2-1; the D gene is possibly TRBD2 (7 bases). The CDR3 has 15 amino acids. Germline V gene sequence: CDR1 SGHRS, CDR2 YFSETQ. Trimming removed 5 bases from V and 0 bases from J, with 12 bases in between. This CDR3 reads CASRPGGRSYNEQFF. The CDR3 DNA reads TGCGCCAGCAGACCCGGGGGGCGCTCCTACAATGAGCAGTTCTTC.

CDR3 coding DNA: TGTGCCAGCTCACCGAGTGGCCCCTCGGGTATGAGGTACGAGCAGTACTTC. This sequence encodes CASSPSGPSGMRYEQYF. The chain carries TRBV18 and TRBJ2-7; D gene uncertain. CDR1 is KGHSH and CDR2 is LQKENI in the germline V gene. V was trimmed by 3 bases and J by 4 bases, leaving 22 bases between them. The CDR3 has 17 amino acids.

This clone was recorded once. The chain is built from TRBV10-3 and TRBJ2-3; TRBD2 matches at 10 bases. Germline V gene data show CDR1 as ENHRY and CDR2 as SYGVKD. The V segment lost 5 bases and the J segment 0 bases; nucleotides outside the gene matches: 11. The CDR3 covers 18 residues. In DNA, the CDR3 is TGTGCCATCAGTTTCGGGCTAGCGGGAGTCGGAAGCACAGATACGCAGTATTTT. Protein: CAISFGLAGVGSTDTQYF.

The V call is TRBV11-2, the J call TRBJ1-1; possible D gene TRBD1, 5 bases. The CDR3 loop spans 16 amino acids. The V gene lost 10 bases and the J gene lost 4 bases, with 25 bases spanning the gap. Germline V gives CDR1 SGHAT, CDR2 FQNNGV. This CDR3 reads CATSSGSRGAVTEAFF. CDR3 nucleotide sequence: TGTGCCACCTCTAGTGGGTCTAGGGGTGCTGTCACTGAAGCTTTCTTT.

The rearrangement links TRBV28 to TRBJ2-1; 7 bases agree with TRBD1. The CDR3 contains 14 residues. Losses at the gene ends were 7 bases for V and 1 base for J; bases not matched to a gene: 4. Germline V gene lookup returns CDR1 MDHEN and CDR2 SYDVKM. CDR3 in amino acids: CASTPGQSYNEQFF. As DNA, the CDR3 is TGTGCCAGCACCCCGGGACAGTCCTACAATGAGCAGTTCTTC.

Only a few counts were recorded for this clone. As DNA, the CDR3 is TGTGCCAGCAGCCGGACTAGCGGAGGTCACCCCACCTGGGCTGAGCAGTTCTTC. Translation gives CASSRTSGGHPTWAEQFF. V usage is TRBV6-2 or TRBV6-3 and J usage is TRBJ2-1; 10 bases map to TRBD2. Germline loops: CDR1 MNHEY, CDR2 SVGEGT. V dropped 6 bases and J dropped 9; count of bases not matched to a gene: 20. The CDR3 has 18 residues.

The rearrangement links TRBV5-6 to TRBJ1-5; 10 nucleotides align to TRBD1. The CDR3 length is 17 residues. Germline loops: CDR1 SGHDT, CDR2 YYEEEE. Trimming at V came to 0 bases and at J to 6 bases, leaving 9 bases not matched to a gene. The CDR3 DNA sequence: TGTGCCAGCAGCTTGGCTGGACAGGGGGGAGGGGGTCAGCCCCAGCATTTT. Amino acid sequence: CASSLAGQGGGGQPQHF.

The chain is built from TRBV7-6 and TRBJ2-7, with D maybe TRBD1 (6 bases). Trimming stripped 5 bases from V and 0 bases from J, with 11 bases between. Germline V gene lookup returns CDR1 SGHVS and CDR2 FNYEAQ. The CDR3 covers 14 residues. CDR3 coding DNA: TGTGCCAGCAGCCCCGCAGGGGCCTCCTACGAGCAGTACTTC. This encodes CASSPAGASYEQYF.

This clone was counted a single time. The chain is built from TRBV6-2 or TRBV6-3 and TRBJ1-2; the match to TRBD1 covers 12 bases. Germline V gene lookup returns CDR1 MNHEY and CDR2 SVGEGT. The V gene end was trimmed by 4 bases and the J gene end by 6 bases; junction bases not matched to a gene: 9. The CDR3 sequence is 16 residues long. This CDR3 is CASSLGQGASRNGYTF. CDR3 sequence (DNA): TGTGCCAGCAGTTTGGGACAGGGGGCCAGTAGGAATGGCTACACCTTC.

The CDR3 nucleotides are TGCAGCGTTAAGGCAGGGGGCCCGGATACGCAGTATTTT. As protein: CSVKAGGPDTQYF. V and J are TRBV29-1 and TRBJ2-3, with TRBD1 identical over 8 bases. Losses at the gene ends were 5 bases for V and 6 bases for J; bases not matched to a gene: 7. The germline V gene has CDR1 SQVTM and CDR2 ANQGSEA. This CDR3 has 13 amino acids.

The chain recombines TRBV5-4 with TRBJ1-2; D is possibly TRBD1 (6 bases). The CDR3 is 17 amino acids. Trimming stripped 4 bases from V and 3 bases from J, with 22 bases between. The germline V gene encodes CDR1 SGHNT and CDR2 YYREEE (reference sequence). CDR3 sequence reads: CASSQVGGGGAYYGYTF. CDR3 nucleotides: TGTGCCAGCAGCCAAGTAGGAGGGGGGGGCGCGTACTATGGCTACACCTTC.

This clone appeared a single time. The gene calls are TRBV9 and TRBJ1-2, with D tentatively TRBD1 (6 bases). The CDR3 consists of 13 residues. Germline CDR1 is SGDLS and CDR2 is YYNGEE. V lost 5 bases and J 2 bases, leaving 10 bases between the germline ends. The CDR3 is CASSEQGNYGYTF. The CDR3 coding sequence is TGTGCCAGCAGTGAACAGGGAAACTATGGCTACACCTTC.

The chain employs TRBV6-5 and TRBJ1-1, with D perhaps TRBD1 (6 bases). The CDR3 contains 12 residues. V was pared by 2 bases and J by 11 bases, with 12 bases between. In germline, CDR1 is MNHEY, CDR2 SVGAGI. CDR3 protein: CASSYGTTEAFF. CDR3 nucleotide sequence: TGTGCCAGCAGTTACGGGACAACGGAGGCTTTCTTT.

For the CDR3, the DNA is TGTGCCAGCAGCCGGGACAGGGAAGAAAAACTGTTTTTT. As protein: CASSRDREEKLFF. This chain uses TRBV2 with TRBJ1-4; 9 bases align to TRBD1. Looked up from germline, CDR1 is SNHLY and CDR2 is FYNNEI. CDR3 length equals 13 residues. V lost 6 bases, J lost 8 bases, and 4 bases stayed unmatched.

The chain uses TRBV5-1 and TRBJ1-2; TRBD1 aligns across 7 bases. Germline assignment: CDR1 SGHRS and CDR2 YFSETQ. The ends lost 3 bases at V and 3 bases at J; junction bases unmatched: 14. This CDR3 is built from 17 residues. In nucleotides, the CDR3 is TGCGCCAGCAGCTCCAGGGGACAGACTACAACCTACTATGGCTACACCTTC. Its translation: CASSSRGQTTTYYGYTF.

A note on this clone: The junction shows a germline mismatch at one end, possibly a read error. The chain is built from TRBV28 and TRBJ1-2; D perhaps matches TRBD1 (6 bases). In germline, CDR1 is MDHEN, CDR2 SYDVKM. CDR3 size: 16 residues. This CDR3 reads CASSLLGATSNYGYTF. The CDR3 DNA reads as TGTGCCAGCAGCTTATTGGGGGCCACATCGAACTATGGCTACACCTTC.

The V call is TRBV28, the J call TRBJ2-6; D remains ambiguous. This CDR3 region has 17 residues. CDR1 and CDR2 (germline): MDHEN, SYDVKM. The V end lost 6 bases, the J end lost 0 bases, and 15 bases lay between the germline ends. CDR3 DNA: TGTGCCAGCAGCAGCCCCTTGCGGAGCTCTGGGGCCAACGTCCTGACTTTC. Its protein product is CASSSPLRSSGANVLTF.

V is TRBV5-1 and J is TRBJ1-3; no definite D call. Between the trimmed V and J ends, which lost 5 bases and 0 bases, there was a span of 9 bases. Germline CDR1 and CDR2: SGHRS and YFSETQ. The CDR3 is made up of 14 amino acids. The CDR3 DNA is TGCGCCAGCAGGTGGGCAGCCTCTGGAAACACCATATATTTT. Its protein is CASRWAASGNTIYF. Based on the CDR3 plus reference TRBV5-1 and TRBJ1-3, the full variable domain is KAGVTQTPRYLIKTRGQQVTLSCSPISGHRSVSWYQQTPGQGLQFLFEYFSETQRNKGNFPGRFSGRQFSNSRSEMNVSTLELGDSALYLCASRWAASGNTIYFGEGSWLTVV.

The DNA for the CDR3 is TGCGCCAGCAGCCACCCGGGGACTAGCAGGGGCAATGAGCAGTTCTTC. Translating it yields CASSHPGTSRGNEQFF. The rearrangement joins TRBV4-1 to TRBJ2-1; 9 bases fit TRBD2. Germline V lookup: CDR1 MGHRA, CDR2 YSYEKL. J lost 6 bases, V lost 3 bases, and 9 bases had no gene match. This CDR3 has 16 amino acids.

The CDR3 reads CASSWAGGANGYTF. CDR3 nucleotides: TGTGCCAGCAGCTGGGCAGGGGGCGCAAACGGCTACACCTTC. The chain is built from TRBV5-4 and TRBJ1-2; 8 nucleotides align to TRBD1. With V trimmed by 3 bases and J by 8 bases, 9 bases remained unmatched. Germline CDR1 is SGHNT and CDR2 is YYREEE (reference sequence). This CDR3 has 14 residues.

This CDR3 is CASRLDIENYEQYF. In nucleotides, the CDR3 is TGTGCCAGCAGACTCGATATCGAGAACTACGAGCAGTACTTC. The V gene is TRBV27, the J gene TRBJ2-7; no clear D. V was trimmed by 6 bases and J by 3 bases, leaving 15 bases between them. The CDR3 extends over 14 amino acids. Germline CDR1 and CDR2: MNHEY and SMNVEV (reference sequence).

The chain joins TRBV18 to TRBJ1-1, with D possibly TRBD1 on 6 matching bases. The CDR3 loop spans 15 amino acids. V lost 1 base to trimming and J lost 3 bases, with 12 bases between them. Germline V gene data show CDR1 as KGHSH and CDR2 as LQKENI. The CDR3 reads CASSPLGGADTEAFF. Here the CDR3 DNA reads TGTGCCAGCTCACCACTAGGGGGGGCCGACACTGAAGCTTTCTTT.

The rearrangement joins TRBV7-3 to TRBJ1-1, with 8 bases that match TRBD1. Germline assignment: CDR1 SGHTA and CDR2 FQGTGA. V shed 2 bases, J shed 4 bases, and the junction held 3 bases outside the gene matches. The CDR3 covers 14 residues. CDR3 sequence (DNA): TGTGCCAGCAGCTTACAGGGGGCCCCCACTGAAGCTTTCTTT. Its protein is CASSLQGAPTEAFF.

The chain carries TRBV7-3 and TRBJ1-2; D unclear. Germline V CDR1 and CDR2: SGHTA, FQGTGA. The ends were cut back, 3 bases at V and 4 bases at J, with 9 bases in the middle. This CDR3 comprises 13 residues. The CDR3 protein is CASSFPGGYGYTF. CDR3 nucleotides: TGTGCCAGCAGCTTTCCAGGAGGCTATGGCTACACCTTC.